The source of this T cell receptor beta chain is a study of blood T cell repertoires in COVID-19. Study details: Some COVID-19 samples were acute and others convalescent; all came from the United States, Italy and Spain. Sample material is recorded as cDNA or gDNA derived from T cells, B-cell-depleted T cells, or PBMCs.

The CDR3 length is 13 residues. In germline, CDR1 is SGHTA, CDR2 FQGNSA. V was cut by 0 bases and J by 8 bases, with 8 bases left in between. Clones were read by immunoSEQ multiplex PCR, and TCRdb kept only the in-frame ones, dropping some. Of under 50,000 clones listed, 82% are singletons. The chain has TRBV7-2 and TRBJ2-1; TRBD2 might be the D (5 bases). The source of this sequence is a woman aged 70-85 years with acute or convalescent COVID-19. Sequencing was carried out using peripheral blood. CDR3 DNA sequence: TGTGCCAGCAGCTTAGCCGGGATATATGAGCAGTTCTTC. The encoded protein is CASSLAGIYEQFF.